The 25 T cell receptor beta chains reported below all come from one sample, sequenced in a study of spatial heterogeneity in lung cancer. Time point meaning: blood at routine non-recurrence follow-up after resection. MiXCR was run by TCRdb on the 5' RACE reads, yielding one entry per CDR3 protein. The sample has about 110,000 distinct CDR3 sequences; about 10% are singletons. Source: PBMCs, taken at follow-up. These TCRs come from a female donor with early-stage non-small cell lung cancer.

This clonotype was recorded at least ten times. The chain employs TRBV20-1 and TRBJ2-1; D perhaps matches TRBD2 (6 bases). Trimming removed 2 bases from V and 5 bases from J, with 10 bases in between. Germline values: CDR1 DFQATT, CDR2 SNEGSKA (reference sequence). CDR3 size: 13 residues. Here the CDR3 reads CSARMRRDNEQFF. CDR3 bases: TGCAGTGCTAGAATGAGGAGGGACAATGAGCAGTTCTTC.

This sequence joins TRBV5-1 and TRBJ2-7; no clear D. The CDR3 is 14 amino acids. The V and J ends lost 3 bases and 2 bases respectively, with 12 bases between them. Germline CDR1 reads SGHRS; CDR2 reads YFSETQ. The CDR3 spells CASSSPESTYEQYF. In DNA, the CDR3 is TGCGCCAGCAGCTCTCCGGAAAGTACCTACGAGCAGTACTTC.

This clonotype has just a few counts. The V call is TRBV28, the J call TRBJ1-5, with D perhaps TRBD1 (6 bases). V gave up 5 bases and J gave up 0 bases, with 11 bases separating them. The germline gives CDR1 MDHEN, CDR2 SYDVKM. The CDR3 loop spans 15 amino acids. The CDR3 protein is CASSRRGSSNQPQHF. In DNA, the CDR3 is TGTGCCAGCAGTCGCAGGGGAAGTAGCAATCAGCCCCAGCATTTT.

The J gene is TRBJ2-3, the V gene TRBV2; 16 positions match TRBD2. After removal of 6 bases from V and 2 bases from J, the junction contained 2 bases not matched to a gene. Germline loops: CDR1 SNHLY, CDR2 FYNNEI. This CDR3 is 16 amino acids long. The CDR3 region has the DNA TGTGCCAGCAGCGGGACTAGCGGGAGGGCCACAGATACGCAGTATTTT. This gives the protein CASSGTSGRATDTQYF.

The table lists this clonotype with a few counts. V is TRBV5-1 and J is TRBJ2-1, with 13 bases that match TRBD2. Germline CDR1 and CDR2: SGHRS and YFSETQ. The CDR3 extends over 16 amino acids. V lost 0 bases and J lost 4; bases outside the gene matches: 1. CDR3 protein: CASSLEGLAGYNEQFF. CDR3 bases: TGCGCCAGCAGCTTGGAGGGACTAGCGGGATACAATGAGCAGTTCTTC. Drawing the rest from reference TRBV5-1 and TRBJ2-1, the complete variable domain is KAGVTQTPRYLIKTRGQQVTLSCSPISGHRSVSWYQQTPGQGLQFLFEYFSETQRNKGNFPGRFSGRQFSNSRSEMNVSTLELGDSALYLCASSLEGLAGYNEQFFGPGTRLTVL.

This chain uses TRBV21-1 with TRBJ2-5; TRBD2 is taken as the D call from the table, unchecked against the DNA. TRBV21-1 is shown as a pseudogene. The CDR3 contains 17 residues. DNA for the CDR3: TGTGCCAGCAGCTTTCGACTAGCGGGGCGGGTACAAGAGACCCAGTACTTC. Amino acid sequence: CASSFRLAGRVQETQYF.

This chain joins TRBV12-3 or TRBV12-4 and TRBJ2-3; maybe TRBD2 (7 bases). V lost 8 bases and J 0 bases, leaving 15 bases between the germline ends. The CDR3 runs 15 residues. CDR3 nucleotides: TGTGCCAGCCAGAACTGGGGGGGCAGCACAGATACGCAGTATTTT. Protein product: CASQNWGGSTDTQYF.

For this clonotype: Germline is not matched at one junction end, which may reflect a read error. V gene TRBV20-1 combines with J gene TRBJ1-3, with a possible D match to TRBD1 (5 bases). This CDR3 is 13 amino acids long. The germline CDR1 and CDR2 sequences are DFQATT and SNEGSKA (reference sequence). The CDR3 DNA is TGCAGTGCTTCGAGCGGGGCAGGAAACACCATGTATTTT. It specifies CSASSGAGNTMYF.

This clonotype has a handful of counts. The chain combines TRBV9 with TRBJ2-1; the match to TRBD2 covers 10 bases. Trimming cost V 4 bases and J 5 bases; bases outside gene matches: 9. The CDR3 totals 16 residues. Germline V gene data show CDR1 as SGDLS and CDR2 as YYNGEE. CDR3 sequence reads: CASSSAPGLANNEQFF. The CDR3 DNA follows: TGTGCCAGCAGCTCAGCTCCGGGACTAGCGAACAATGAGCAGTTCTTC.

The chain employs TRBV12-3 or TRBV12-4 and TRBJ1-1; D is undetermined. CDR3 length: 11 residues. Trimming cost V 9 bases and J 1 base, with 6 bases left between them. As DNA, the CDR3 is TGTGCCAGTTCAGGGAACACTGAAGCTTTCTTT. Residues: CASSGNTEAFF.

The genes are TRBV6-1 and TRBJ2-3; no reliable D call. Germline values: CDR1 MNHNS, CDR2 SASEGT. V was shortened by 0 bases and J by 3 bases, with 7 bases between the two germline ends. The CDR3 runs to 14 residues. CDR3 in amino acids: CASSEAAGTDTQYF. CDR3 DNA: TGTGCCAGCAGTGAAGCGGCAGGAACAGATACGCAGTATTTT.

The chain links TRBV9 to TRBJ2-3; D is undetermined. Germline V gene data show CDR1 as SGDLS and CDR2 as YYNGEE. This CDR3 has 14 residues. V shed 1 base and J shed 4 bases, with 10 bases lying between them. DNA of the CDR3: TGTGCCAGCAGCGTAAGCTCTGCCTCAGATACGCAGTATTTT. Translation: CASSVSSASDTQYF.

This clonotype was detected only a few times. The genes are TRBV29-1 and TRBJ2-1; no definite D call. CDR1 and CDR2 (germline): SQVTM, ANQGSEA. Trimming cost V 5 bases and J 12 bases, with 17 bases left between them. This CDR3 has 12 residues. The CDR3 here is CSVIGPTMGQFF. In DNA, the CDR3 is TGCAGCGTTATTGGCCCAACGATGGGGCAGTTCTTC.

This clonotype appeared many times. V is TRBV20-1 and J is TRBJ1-1; D is undetermined. The germline gives CDR1 DFQATT, CDR2 SNEGSKA (reference sequence). There are 12 residues in the CDR3. The germline V and J ends were trimmed by 7 bases and 2 bases, with 11 bases remaining between them. Here the CDR3 reads CSVAESNTEAFF. The CDR3 DNA sequence: TGCAGTGTTGCAGAGTCTAACACTGAAGCTTTCTTT.

This clonotype was seen a few times. The chain recombines TRBV20-1 with TRBJ2-4; D ambiguous. V dropped 0 bases and J dropped 5 bases, with 17 bases sitting between them. CDR1 DFQATT and CDR2 SNEGSKA come from the germline V gene (reference sequence). This CDR3 is 16 amino acids long. This CDR3 is CSARDHERDFQNIQYF. The DNA of the CDR3 is TGCAGTGCTAGAGATCACGAGCGAGATTTCCAAAACATTCAGTACTTC.

This clonotype was observed a handful of times. The chain joins TRBV11-3 to TRBJ2-1; D unresolved. The CDR3 covers 13 residues. Germline-derived CDR1 and CDR2 are SGHNT and YENEEA. The germline V and J ends were trimmed by 1 base and 4 bases, with 5 bases remaining between them. CDR3 bases: TGTGCCAGCAGCTTAGCTAAGTACAATGAGCAGTTCTTC. This translates into CASSLAKYNEQFF.

The gene calls are TRBV19 and TRBJ1-2; D uncertain. Looked up from germline, CDR1 is LNHDA and CDR2 is SQIVND (reference sequence). There are 12 residues in the CDR3. The germline V and J ends were trimmed by 7 bases and 3 bases, with 9 bases remaining between them. The CDR3 reads CASTRTDYGYTF. The CDR3 region has the DNA TGTGCCAGTACGAGAACGGACTATGGCTACACCTTC. Using reference TRBV19 and TRBJ1-2 for the parts outside the CDR3, the full variable domain is DGGITQSPKYLFRKEGQNVTLSCEQNLNHDAMYWYRQDPGQGLRLIYYSQIVNDFQKGDIAEGYSVSREKKESFPLTVTSAQKNPTAFYLCASTRTDYGYTFGSGTRLTVV.

This chain joins TRBV9 and TRBJ2-3; D is unclear. CDR3 length: 15 amino acids. Trimming left V 0 bases short and J 4 bases short, with 12 bases between. Germline lookup yields CDR1 SGDLS and CDR2 YYNGEE. CDR3 DNA sequence: TGTGCCAGCAGCGTAGGAGCACTTTATCCAGATACGCAGTATTTT. As protein: CASSVGALYPDTQYF.

The CDR3 is CASSLRDPIKYSPLHF. CDR3 nucleotides: TGTGCCAGCAGCTTGAGGGACCCGATTAAGTATTCACCCCTCCACTTT. This chain uses TRBV5-5 with TRBJ1-6; D may be TRBD1 (5 bases). V shed 1 base and J shed 8 bases, with 16 bases lying between them. CDR3 length equals 16 residues. The V gene's germline CDR1 is SGHKS and CDR2 YYEKEE (reference sequence).

This clonotype was observed a handful of times. The rearrangement joins TRBV28 to TRBJ2-1; 13 bases match TRBD2. The CDR3 is 17 amino acids. V lost 6 bases to trimming and J lost 13 bases; unmatched junction nucleotides: 18. The V gene's germline CDR1 is MDHEN and CDR2 SYDVKM. CDR3 sequence reads: CASRILAGGPITLHQFF. CDR3 in DNA: TGTGCCAGCAGGATACTAGCGGGAGGGCCGATTACCCTCCACCAGTTCTTC.

This clonotype was detected many times. The CDR3 DNA is TGTGCCAGCAGTGCCCGGGACAGGGTTTACAATGAGCAGTTCTTC. It codes for CASSARDRVYNEQFF. The chain uses TRBV12-3 or TRBV12-4 and TRBJ2-1; 9 nucleotides match TRBD1. The junction had 6 bases not matched to a gene; V was cut back by 5 bases and J by 4 bases. The CDR3 runs 15 residues.

This clonotype turned up a few times. The CDR3 region is CSAGDTGGTNQPQHF. CDR3 bases: TGCAGTGCGGGGGACACCGGTGGGACCAATCAGCCCCAGCATTTT. This rearrangement joins TRBV20-1 to TRBJ1-5; D perhaps matches TRBD1 (6 bases). The germline V and J ends were trimmed by 6 bases and 3 bases, with 18 bases remaining between them. This CDR3 is 15 amino acids long. Germline values: CDR1 DFQATT, CDR2 SNEGSKA (reference sequence).

This clonotype came up a few times. This chain joins TRBV7-3 and TRBJ2-7; 8 bases agree with TRBD2. The CDR3 length is 15 residues. After removal of 5 bases from V and 5 bases from J, the junction contained 11 bases not matched to a gene. Per germline, CDR1 SGHTA and CDR2 FQGTGA. Written as DNA, the CDR3 is TGTGCCAGCAGCGTAGCCGGGACTAGACGTAACGAGCAGTACTTC. It specifies CASSVAGTRRNEQYF.

This chain links TRBV10-3 with TRBJ2-3, with a possible D match to TRBD1 (6 bases). With 6 bases removed from V and 2 bases from J, the gap between germline ends came to 9 bases. The CDR3 length is 13 residues. Germline V lookup: CDR1 ENHRY, CDR2 SYGVKD. In DNA, the CDR3 is TGTGCCATCAGCCAGGGGTACACAGATACGCAGTATTTT. This sequence encodes CAISQGYTDTQYF.

The table lists this clonotype with many counts. V is TRBV29-1 and J is TRBJ2-5; TRBD1 might be the D (5 bases). The CDR3 length is 14 residues. Looked up from germline, CDR1 is SQVTM and CDR2 is ANQGSEA. V was pared by 0 bases and J by 4 bases, with 12 bases between. The CDR3 sequence: CSVEDAGNGETQYF. In DNA, the CDR3 is TGCAGCGTTGAAGATGCAGGGAACGGAGAGACCCAGTACTTC.